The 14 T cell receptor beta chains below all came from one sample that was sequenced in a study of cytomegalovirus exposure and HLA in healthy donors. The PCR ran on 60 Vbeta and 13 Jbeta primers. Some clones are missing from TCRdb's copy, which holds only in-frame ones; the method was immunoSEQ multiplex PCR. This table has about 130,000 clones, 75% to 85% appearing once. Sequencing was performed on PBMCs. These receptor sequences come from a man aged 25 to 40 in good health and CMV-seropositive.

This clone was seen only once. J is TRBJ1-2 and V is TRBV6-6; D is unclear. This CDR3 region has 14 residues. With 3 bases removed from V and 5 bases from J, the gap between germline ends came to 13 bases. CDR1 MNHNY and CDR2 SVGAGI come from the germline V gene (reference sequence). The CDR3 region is CASSYKWAVYGYTF. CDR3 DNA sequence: TGTGCCAGCAGTTATAAATGGGCAGTTTATGGCTACACCTTC.

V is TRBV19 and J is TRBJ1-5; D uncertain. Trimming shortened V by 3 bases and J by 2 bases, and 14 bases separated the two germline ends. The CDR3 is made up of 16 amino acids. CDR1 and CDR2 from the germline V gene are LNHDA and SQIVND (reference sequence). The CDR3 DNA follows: TGTGCCAGTAGTATCTCCCCCGTGGGAGGCAATCAGCCCCAGCATTTT. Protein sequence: CASSISPVGGNQPQHF.

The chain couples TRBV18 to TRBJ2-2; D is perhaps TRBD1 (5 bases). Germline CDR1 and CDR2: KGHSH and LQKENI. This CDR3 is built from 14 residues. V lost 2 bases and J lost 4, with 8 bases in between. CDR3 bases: TGTGCCAGCTCACCAGACAGAGGCACCGGGGAGCTGTTTTTT. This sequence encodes CASSPDRGTGELFF.

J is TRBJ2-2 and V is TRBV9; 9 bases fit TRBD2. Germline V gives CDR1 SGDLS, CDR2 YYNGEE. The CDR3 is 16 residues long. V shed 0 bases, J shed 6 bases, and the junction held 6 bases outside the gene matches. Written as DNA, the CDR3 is TGTGCCAGCAGCGTAGTGCTAGCGGGGCGGGCCGGGGAGCTGTTTTTT. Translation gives CASSVVLAGRAGELFF.

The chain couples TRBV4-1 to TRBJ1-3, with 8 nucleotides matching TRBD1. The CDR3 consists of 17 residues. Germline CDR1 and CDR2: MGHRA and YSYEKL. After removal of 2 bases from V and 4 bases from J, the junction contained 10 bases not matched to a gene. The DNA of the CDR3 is TGCGCCAGCAGCCAACAAGCCAGGGGGCTGGGGGGAAACACCATATATTTT. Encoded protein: CASSQQARGLGGNTIYF.

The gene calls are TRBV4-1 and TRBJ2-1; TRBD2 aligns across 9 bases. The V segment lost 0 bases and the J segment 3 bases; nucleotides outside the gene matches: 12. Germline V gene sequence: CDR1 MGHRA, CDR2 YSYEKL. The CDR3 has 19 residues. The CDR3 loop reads CASSQDFGGRGGRYNEQFF. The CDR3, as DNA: TGCGCCAGCAGCCAAGATTTCGGGGGGCGGGGGGGCCGCTACAATGAGCAGTTCTTC.

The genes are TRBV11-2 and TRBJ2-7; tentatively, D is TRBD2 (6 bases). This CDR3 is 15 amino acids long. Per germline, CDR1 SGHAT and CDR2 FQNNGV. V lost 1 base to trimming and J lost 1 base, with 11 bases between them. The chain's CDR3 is CASSLVLGRSYEQYF. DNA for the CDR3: TGTGCCAGCAGCTTAGTACTTGGGAGGTCCTACGAGCAGTACTTC.

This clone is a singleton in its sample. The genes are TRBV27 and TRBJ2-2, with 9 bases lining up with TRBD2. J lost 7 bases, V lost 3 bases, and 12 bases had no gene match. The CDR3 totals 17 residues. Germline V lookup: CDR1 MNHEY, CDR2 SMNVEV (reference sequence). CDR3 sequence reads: CASSFIGSGGPGGELFF. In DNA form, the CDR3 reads TGTGCCAGCAGTTTTATCGGTAGCGGGGGCCCCGGCGGGGAGCTGTTTTTT.

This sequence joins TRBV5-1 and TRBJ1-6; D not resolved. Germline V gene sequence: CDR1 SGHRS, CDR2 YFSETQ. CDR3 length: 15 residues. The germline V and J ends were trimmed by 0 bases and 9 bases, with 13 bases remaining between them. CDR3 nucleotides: TGCGCCAGCAGCTTGGATGCTCTAAGTACTTCACCCCTCCACTTT. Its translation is CASSLDALSTSPLHF.

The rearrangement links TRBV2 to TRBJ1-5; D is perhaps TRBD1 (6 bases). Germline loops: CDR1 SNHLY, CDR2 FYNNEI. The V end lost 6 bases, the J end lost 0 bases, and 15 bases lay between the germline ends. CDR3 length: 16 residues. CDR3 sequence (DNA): TGTGCCAGCAGGCACCCACAGGGTTATAGCAATCAGCCCCAGCATTTT. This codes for CASRHPQGYSNQPQHF.

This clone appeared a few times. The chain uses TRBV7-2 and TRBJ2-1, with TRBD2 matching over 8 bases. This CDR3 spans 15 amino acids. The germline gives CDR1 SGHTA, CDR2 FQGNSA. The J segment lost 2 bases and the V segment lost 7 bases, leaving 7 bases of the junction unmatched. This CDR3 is CASTPNGGAYNEQFF. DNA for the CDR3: TGTGCCAGCACCCCGAACGGGGGGGCCTACAATGAGCAGTTCTTC.

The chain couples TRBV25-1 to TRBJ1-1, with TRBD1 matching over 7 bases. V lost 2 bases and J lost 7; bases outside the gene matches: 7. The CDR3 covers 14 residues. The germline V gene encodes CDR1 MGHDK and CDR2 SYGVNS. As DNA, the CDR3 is TGTGCCAGCAGTGAAGAGGGGGCGCGTCGTGAAGCTTTCTTT. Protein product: CASSEEGARREAFF.

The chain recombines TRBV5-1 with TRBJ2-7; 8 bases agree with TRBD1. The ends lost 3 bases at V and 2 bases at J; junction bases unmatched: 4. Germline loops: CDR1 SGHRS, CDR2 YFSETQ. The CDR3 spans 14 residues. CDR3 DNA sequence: TGCGCCAGCAGCTCACGGACAGGGCCCTACGAGCAGTACTTC. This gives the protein CASSSRTGPYEQYF.

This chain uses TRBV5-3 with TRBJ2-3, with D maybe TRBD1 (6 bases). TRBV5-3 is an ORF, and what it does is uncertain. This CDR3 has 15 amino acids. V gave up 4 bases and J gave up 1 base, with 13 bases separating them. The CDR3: CARSPRGSGTDTQYF. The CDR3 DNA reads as TGTGCCAGAAGCCCCAGGGGTTCGGGCACAGATACGCAGTATTTT.